The sequence of this T cell receptor beta chain was determined in a study of T cells after yellow fever vaccination. Study observations and caveats: In post-booster samples, most primary-vaccination clones reappeared (around 95% CD4, 70% to 90% CD8).

Template switching by 5'RACE produced TCR cDNA, adding a universal primer site and UMIs. TCRdb processed the 5' RACE reads anew with MiXCR; each CDR3 protein has one entry. The data contain 300,000 to 350,000 distinct CDR3 sequences, around 4.1% of them seen just once; the ten biggest clones take up roughly a quarter. Comment on this clonotype: Its matching antigen is unknown.

There are 16 residues in the CDR3. After removal of 2 bases from V and 0 bases from J, the junction contained 6 bases not matched to a gene. Germline values: CDR1 MNHEY, CDR2 SVGAGI. The V call is TRBV6-5, the J call TRBJ2-5; 7 nucleotides align to TRBD2. The clonotype was recovered from a man between 18 and 29 years old who received the YFV17D yellow fever vaccine. Sample: PBMCs, taken 5 days after the yellow fever booster vaccination. The CDR3 nucleotides read TGTGCCAGCAGTTACCGCCAGCGGGGTAACCAAGAGACCCAGTACTTC. It codes for CASSYRQRGNQETQYF.